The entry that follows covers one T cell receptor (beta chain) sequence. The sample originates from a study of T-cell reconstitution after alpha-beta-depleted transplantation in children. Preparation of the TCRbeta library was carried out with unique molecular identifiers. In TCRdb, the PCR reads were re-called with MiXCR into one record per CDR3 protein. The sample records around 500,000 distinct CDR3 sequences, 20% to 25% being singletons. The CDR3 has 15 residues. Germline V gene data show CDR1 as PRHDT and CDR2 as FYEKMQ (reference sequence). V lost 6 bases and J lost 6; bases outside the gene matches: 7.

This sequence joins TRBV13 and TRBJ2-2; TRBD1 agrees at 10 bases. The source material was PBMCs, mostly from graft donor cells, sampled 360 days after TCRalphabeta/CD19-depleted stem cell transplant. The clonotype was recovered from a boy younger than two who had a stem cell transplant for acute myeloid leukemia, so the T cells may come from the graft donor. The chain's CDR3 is CASSSGQGFSGELFF. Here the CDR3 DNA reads TGTGCCAGCAGTTCGGGACAGGGGTTTTCCGGGGAGCTGTTTTTT.